Each of the 16 T cell receptor beta chains below was sequenced from the same sample in a study of T cell changes during pregnancy in multiple sclerosis. Assay: immunoSEQ multiplex PCR; the TCRdb copy retains only in-frame clones and omits some. Seen here are approximately 27,000 clones, roughly nine tenths observed once, and the top ten hold 7% to 9%. Sample: CD8+ T cells from peripheral blood mononuclear cells, taken before pregnancy. Receptors were obtained from a female donor with multiple sclerosis, enrolled in a pregnancy study.

This sequence joins TRBV28 and TRBJ2-7; 16 bases map to TRBD2. The CDR3 sequence is 19 residues long. J gave up 7 bases and V 4 bases, and 16 bases lay outside the gene matches. Germline CDR1 is MDHEN and CDR2 is SYDVKM. The CDR3 loop reads CASSSWGATGTSGGDEQYF. The CDR3 DNA follows: TGTGCCAGCAGTTCTTGGGGGGCGACCGGGACTAGCGGGGGGGATGAGCAGTACTTC.

The rearrangement uses TRBV28 and TRBJ2-3; TRBD2 agrees at 7 bases. The length of the CDR3 is 15 residues. Germline CDR1 and CDR2: MDHEN and SYDVKM. The V and J ends lost 6 bases and 2 bases, in that order; junction bases with no gene match: 8. CDR3 protein: CASSWEGLITDTQYF. In DNA form, the CDR3 reads TGTGCCAGCAGCTGGGAGGGCTTGATCACAGATACGCAGTATTTT.

The chain has TRBV28 and TRBJ1-2; D unclear. CDR1 is MDHEN, CDR2 SYDVKM, per germline. This CDR3 is 13 amino acids long. Trimming took off 2 bases at V and 3 bases at J, with 7 bases between the two ends. The CDR3 DNA sequence: TGTGCCAGCAGTTTAAGTCTAGACTATGGCTACACCTTC. Its translation: CASSLSLDYGYTF.

The gene calls are TRBV19 and TRBJ2-1; TRBD2 might be the D (7 bases). The CDR3 length is 15 residues. Per germline, CDR1 LNHDA and CDR2 SQIVND (reference sequence). V was clipped by 7 bases and J by 8 bases, with 21 bases between them. The DNA for the CDR3 is TGTGCCAGTAAAGGCGGGGGCCGCCCCTTAGATGAGCAGTTCTTC. Translating gives CASKGGGRPLDEQFF.

This clone was recorded once. J is TRBJ2-2 and V is TRBV30; TRBD2 is a possible D gene (6 bases). This CDR3 has 14 amino acids. The ends were cut back, 0 bases at V and 13 bases at J, with 18 bases in the middle. Germline CDR1 is GTSNPN and CDR2 is SVGIG (reference sequence). The CDR3 DNA sequence: TGTGCCTGGAGTGTTATTGGCTGGGGAGGTGGGCTGTTTTTT. This translates into CAWSVIGWGGGLFF.

This clone has a handful of counts. The V and J genes are TRBV19 and TRBJ2-2, with D possibly matching TRBD2 (6 bases). CDR3 length: 14 amino acids. CDR1 and CDR2 from the germline V gene are LNHDA and SQIVND (reference sequence). Trimming took off 6 bases at V and 7 bases at J, with 15 bases between the two ends. The CDR3 DNA sequence: TGTGCCAGTAGCCTGGGACTTCCAGACGGGGAGCTGTTTTTT. Amino acids: CASSLGLPDGELFF. Using reference TRBV19 and TRBJ2-2 for the parts outside the CDR3, the full variable domain is DGGITQSPKYLFRKEGQNVTLSCEQNLNHDAMYWYRQDPGQGLRLIYYSQIVNDFQKGDIAEGYSVSREKKESFPLTVTSAQKNPTAFYLCASSLGLPDGELFFGEGSRLTVL.

The chain combines TRBV5-6 with TRBJ1-1; 8 bases are a match to TRBD1. The CDR3 runs to 14 residues. CDR1 is SGHDT, CDR2 YYEEEE, per germline. V was clipped by 4 bases and J by 3 bases; unmatched bases: 5. The CDR3 bases are TGTGCCAGCAGCAGGACAGGGTTGTACACTGAAGCTTTCTTT. It encodes CASSRTGLYTEAFF.

The V gene is TRBV11-2, the J gene TRBJ1-6; tentatively, D is TRBD1 (5 bases). This CDR3 is 18 amino acids long. The V end was cut by 0 bases, the J end by 4 bases, with 16 bases between. CDR1 is SGHAT, CDR2 FQNNGV, per germline. The CDR3 reads CASSLDRDSPFYNSPLHF. The CDR3 DNA reads as TGTGCCAGCAGCTTAGACAGGGATTCCCCTTTTTATAATTCACCCCTCCACTTT.

The chain is built from TRBV4-1 and TRBJ2-6; tentative D call: TRBD1 (6 bases). Trimming cost V 6 bases and J 11 bases, with 20 bases left between them. Germline CDR1 is MGHRA and CDR2 is YSYEKL. The CDR3 length is 15 residues. CDR3 DNA sequence: TGCGCCAGCAGTCCTGGCCTAAACAGGGTACACGTCCTGACTTTC. It is translated as CASSPGLNRVHVLTF.

The CDR3 reads CASFSYRDRVPYEQYF. DNA for the CDR3: TGCGCCAGCTTCTCATACCGGGACAGGGTTCCCTACGAGCAGTACTTC. The V and J genes are TRBV10-1 and TRBJ2-7; 9 bases agree with TRBD1. The ends lost 8 bases at V and 2 bases at J; junction bases unmatched: 13. The CDR3 is made up of 16 amino acids. Germline CDR1 and CDR2: WNHNN and SYGVQD (reference sequence).

The chain employs TRBV6-4 and TRBJ2-1, with unresolved D. The CDR3 has 13 amino acids. Trimming stripped 0 bases from V and 10 bases from J, with 10 bases between. Germline V gene sequence: CDR1 MRHNA, CDR2 SNTAGT. DNA for the CDR3: TGTGCCAGCAGTGACTCGATCCAGTCAGAGCAGTTCTTC. Residues: CASSDSIQSEQFF.

In nucleotides, the CDR3 is TGTGCCAGCAGACTTACAGGGACCGGGGAGCTGTTTTTT. Translation: CASRLTGTGELFF. The chain has TRBV7-8 and TRBJ2-2, with a tentative D call TRBD1 (6 bases). The CDR3 is 13 amino acids. V lost 6 bases to trimming and J lost 5 bases, with 10 bases between them. From germline, CDR1 is SGHVS and CDR2 FQNEAQ.

This chain links TRBV5-6 with TRBJ1-2; perhaps TRBD1 as D (5 bases). V lost 3 bases and J 4 bases, leaving 16 bases between the germline ends. Germline CDR1 SGHDT, CDR2 YYEEEE. The CDR3 contains 15 residues. As DNA, the CDR3 is TGTGCCAGCAGCTCTCCCCCCGACAGCCTCTATGGCTACACCTTC. It translates to CASSSPPDSLYGYTF.

This sequence joins TRBV5-4 and TRBJ2-4; perhaps TRBD1 as D (5 bases). Looked up from germline, CDR1 is SGHNT and CDR2 is YYREEE (reference sequence). The CDR3 runs to 16 residues. V was cut by 0 bases and J by 1 base, with 11 bases left in between. CDR3 residues: CASSLGAGSAKNIQYF. In nucleotides, the CDR3 is TGTGCCAGCAGCTTGGGAGCAGGGTCGGCCAAAAACATTCAGTACTTC.

This chain links TRBV6-5 with TRBJ1-2, with D possibly matching TRBD1 (5 bases). This CDR3 is 12 amino acids long. Trimming took off 0 bases at V and 12 bases at J, with 11 bases between the two ends. Germline loops: CDR1 MNHEY, CDR2 SVGAGI. The chain's CDR3 is CASSYSGTGDTF. CDR3 nucleotides: TGTGCCAGCAGTTACTCAGGCACAGGCGACACCTTC.

This sequence joins TRBV9 and TRBJ1-5; 8 bases are shared with TRBD1. Germline CDR1 and CDR2: SGDLS and YYNGEE. V dropped 4 bases and J dropped 6; count of bases not matched to a gene: 6. This CDR3 is built from 14 residues. DNA of the CDR3: TGTGCCAGCAGCCTACAGGGGGAGGCTCAGCCCCAGCATTTT. Translation: CASSLQGEAQPQHF.